These 8 T cell receptor beta chains were all obtained from the same sample, sequenced in a study of T cell responses to AZD1222 COVID-19 vaccine. Sequencing was performed with immunoSEQ multiplex PCR; in TCRdb, only in-frame clones are kept and a portion is missing. The top ten clones hold 1.6% of a sample with about 120,000 clones, roughly 92% of them seen once. The starting material was peripheral blood, obtained 28 days after the second AZD1222 dose. These receptors all stem from an adult who received the AZD1222 COVID-19 vaccine.

The rearrangement joins TRBV3-1 (or the pseudogene TRBV3-2) to TRBJ1-2; D might be TRBD1 (5 bases). This CDR3 contains 15 residues. Germline values: CDR1 LGHDT, CDR2 YNNKEL (reference sequence). V was clipped by 0 bases and J by 5 bases, with 13 bases between them. The CDR3 bases are TGTGCCAGCAGCCAAGACGCATCGGGGCCTTATGGCTACACCTTC. It encodes CASSQDASGPYGYTF.

A few counts support this clone. This sequence joins TRBV18 and TRBJ2-7; 10 bases match TRBD1. V dropped 3 bases and J dropped 5; count of bases not matched to a gene: 7. Germline CDR1 is KGHSH and CDR2 is LQKENI. This CDR3 contains 15 residues. DNA for the CDR3: TGTGCCAGCTCACCGCCGACAGGGGGCGGACACGAGCAGTACTTC. This codes for CASSPPTGGGHEQYF.

The V call is TRBV7-9, the J call TRBJ2-7, with 10 bases lining up with TRBD2. The CDR3 totals 15 residues. Germline assignment: CDR1 SEHNR and CDR2 FQNEAQ (reference sequence). Trimming cost V 5 bases and J 0 bases; bases outside gene matches: 4. Here the CDR3 reads CASSPSGRGSYEQYF. The CDR3 DNA reads TGTGCCAGCAGCCCTAGCGGGAGAGGCTCCTACGAGCAGTACTTC.

The chain employs TRBV29-1 and TRBJ2-1; perhaps TRBD1 as D (8 bases). Deletions cut 7 bases from V and 1 base from J, with 17 bases between. The CDR3 sequence is 15 residues long. Per the germline V gene, CDR1 is SQVTM and CDR2 is ANQGSEA. The CDR3 region has the DNA TGCAGCGGGAACGGACAGGGAGGGTCCTACAATGAGCAGTTCTTC. Amino acid sequence: CSGNGQGGSYNEQFF.

This sequence joins TRBV19 and TRBJ2-7; 8 nucleotides align to TRBD1. The CDR3 spans 13 residues. The germline CDR1 and CDR2 sequences are LNHDA and SQIVND (reference sequence). The V gene end was trimmed by 3 bases and the J gene end by 5 bases; junction bases not matched to a gene: 3. CDR3 bases: TGTGCCAGTAGTATGGCAGGGGGCAACGAGCAGTACTTC. It yields the protein CASSMAGGNEQYF.

The rearrangement uses TRBV19 and TRBJ1-2; 7 bases are a match to TRBD1. CDR3 length equals 11 residues. V was pared by 4 bases and J by 10 bases, with 3 bases of the junction left unmatched. CDR1 LNHDA and CDR2 SQIVND come from the germline V gene (reference sequence). CDR3 loop: CASSTDRDYTF. The CDR3 bases are TGTGCCAGTAGTACTGACAGGGACTACACCTTC.

In this sample, this clone turned up once. In DNA form, the CDR3 reads TGTGCCAGCAGTTTTCTAGGTCTTACAGGGGGCGATGGTGGCTACACCTTC. Encoded protein: CASSFLGLTGGDGGYTF. The chain uses TRBV28 and TRBJ1-2; 9 nucleotides match TRBD1. The V segment lost 3 bases and the J segment 7 bases; nucleotides outside the gene matches: 15. CDR1 and CDR2 from the germline V gene are MDHEN and SYDVKM. The CDR3 consists of 17 residues.

The chain combines TRBV29-1 with TRBJ2-7; 12 positions match TRBD1. There are 14 residues in the CDR3. Germline lookup yields CDR1 SQVTM and CDR2 ANQGSEA. Losses at the gene ends were 7 bases for V and 3 bases for J; bases not matched to a gene: 7. The CDR3 sequence is CSASRDRGLYEQYF. The DNA for the CDR3 is TGCAGCGCTTCCCGGGACAGGGGGCTCTACGAGCAGTACTTC.